This T cell receptor beta chain was obtained from a study of CD8 T cells in ankylosing spondylitis. This clonotype was observed a handful of times. Its target is unknown. Study conclusions and caveats: Within peripheral blood, clones linked to disease were CD8+ and relatively rare. Earlier work had already found some motif variants in reactive arthritis synovial fluid and blood. One TCR beta motif, made up of seven to nine highly homologous variants, appeared characteristic of ankylosing spondylitis blood. Disease-linked clones reportedly showed significant enrichment in matched ankylosing spondylitis synovial fluid.

CDR1 and CDR2 (germline): SQVTM, ANQGSEA. The CDR3 is made up of 11 amino acids. The germline V and J ends were trimmed by 2 bases and 3 bases, with 5 bases remaining between them. Quantitative 5'-RACE with molecular barcodes was used to make the TCR beta libraries. TCRdb redid the calling of the 5' RACE reads with MiXCR, one entry per CDR3 protein. The table lists 200,000 to 250,000 distinct CDR3 sequences, 18% of them singletons. This rearrangement joins TRBV29-1 to TRBJ2-7; D uncertain. Sequenced sample: blood, either unsorted or a sorted T cell fraction (not recorded which). The source is a male donor with ankylosing spondylitis. In DNA form, the CDR3 reads TGCAGCGTTGAATTGGACTACGAGCAGTACTTC. As protein: CSVELDYEQYF.